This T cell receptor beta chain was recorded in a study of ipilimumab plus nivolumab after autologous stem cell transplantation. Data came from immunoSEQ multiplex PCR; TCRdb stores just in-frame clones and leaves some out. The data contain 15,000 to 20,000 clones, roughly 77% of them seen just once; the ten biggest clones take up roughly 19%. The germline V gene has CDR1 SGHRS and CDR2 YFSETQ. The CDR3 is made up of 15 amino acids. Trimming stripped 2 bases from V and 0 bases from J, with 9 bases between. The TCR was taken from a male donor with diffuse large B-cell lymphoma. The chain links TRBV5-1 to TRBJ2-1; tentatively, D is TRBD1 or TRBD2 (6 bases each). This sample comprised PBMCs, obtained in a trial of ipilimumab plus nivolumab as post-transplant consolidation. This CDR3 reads CASSLQGGSYNEQFF. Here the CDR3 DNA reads TGCGCCAGCAGCTTACAGGGAGGCTCCTACAATGAGCAGTTCTTC.